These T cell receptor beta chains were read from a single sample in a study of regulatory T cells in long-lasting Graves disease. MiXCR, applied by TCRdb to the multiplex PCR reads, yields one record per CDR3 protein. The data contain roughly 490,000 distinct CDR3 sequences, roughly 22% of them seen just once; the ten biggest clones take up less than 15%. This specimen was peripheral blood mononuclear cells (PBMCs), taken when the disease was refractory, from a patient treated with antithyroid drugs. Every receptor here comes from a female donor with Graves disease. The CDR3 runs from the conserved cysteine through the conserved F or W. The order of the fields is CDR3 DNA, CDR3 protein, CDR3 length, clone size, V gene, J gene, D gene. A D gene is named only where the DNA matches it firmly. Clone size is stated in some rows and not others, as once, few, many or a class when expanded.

TGTGCCAGCAGTTTACAAACTAGCGGAAACAATGAGCAGTTCTTC	CASSLQTSGNNEQFF	15	few	TRBV28	TRBJ2-1	TRBD2
TGCAGTGCTAGAAGCGGGGTGGGCGAGACCCAGTACTTC	CSARSGVGETQYF	13	-	TRBV20-1	TRBJ2-5	TRBD2
TGCGCCAGCAGCATCTCCAGTTCGTCTCCCCAGCATTTT	CASSISSSSPQHF	13	-	TRBV5-1	TRBJ1-5	-
TGTGCCAGCAGCTTAACGCGCGGGGGACGGGACACTGAAGCTTTCTTT	CASSLTRGGRDTEAFF	16	few	TRBV7-3	TRBJ1-1	-
TGCAGCGTTGAGGTACTCCTAAACACTGAAGCTTTCTTT	CSVEVLLNTEAFF	13	-	TRBV29-1	TRBJ1-1	-
TGTGCCAGCAGCTTAACGCGGAAGTCGGAGGAGCAGTACTTC	CASSLTRKSEEQYF	14	few	TRBV7-6	TRBJ2-7	-
TGTGCCAGCAGACCCTTTCTCCGACATGCCCCTTTCTTC	CASRPFLRHAPFF	13	many	TRBV28	TRBJ2-7	-
TGTGCCAGCAGACCGCGGACAGGGCGGTATGGCTACACCTTC	CASRPRTGRYGYTF	14	many	TRBV6-1	TRBJ1-2	TRBD1
TGTGCCAGTACCACCCAGATGGCAGGGGCACCTTTCTTT	CASTTQMAGAPFF	13	-	TRBV19	TRBJ1-1	-
TGTGCCAGCAGTTACGGACCCCCCTTGGAAAAACTGTTTTTT	CASSYGPPLEKLFF	14	many	TRBV6-2/TRBV6-3	TRBJ1-4	-
TGTGCCAGCAGTGAATGGGACAGGGGGTCTCCTGGCTACACCTTC	CASSEWDRGSPGYTF	15	many	TRBV6-1	TRBJ1-2	TRBD1
TGTGCCAGCAGTGAAGCGAGGCGCGAGCAGTACTTC	CASSEARREQYF	12	many	TRBV2	TRBJ2-7	-
TGTGCCAGCAGTTTCGCATACTCTGGAAACACCATATATTTT	CASSFAYSGNTIYF	14	many	TRBV12-3/TRBV12-4	TRBJ1-3	-
TGCAGCGTTGAGCAGCAAGGGACTTCTGGGGCGTACGAGCAGTACTTC	CSVEQQGTSGAYEQYF	16	many	TRBV29-1	TRBJ2-7	-
TGTGCCAGCAGCTTTCTACAGGGTGGTACTGAAGCTTTCTTT	CASSFLQGGTEAFF	14	-	TRBV7-2	TRBJ1-1	-
TGCAGTGCTAGCCAGGGGACTGAAGCTTTCTTT	CSASQGTEAFF	11	-	TRBV20-1	TRBJ1-1	-
TGTGCCAGCAGCTTAAGCGGCAGCTTGAACACTGAAGCTTTCTTT	CASSLSGSLNTEAFF	15	few	TRBV7-3	TRBJ1-1	-
TGTGCCAGTAGGACCGACAGGGATCGCTCTGGCTACACCTTC	CASRTDRDRSGYTF	14	many	TRBV19	TRBJ1-2	TRBD1
TGTGCCAGCGGGCGGTTCGAGACCCAGTACTTC	CASGRFETQYF	11	-	TRBV3-1	TRBJ2-5	-
TGTGCCAGCAGCCCTCTAGCGTTCACAGATACGCAGTATTTT	CASSPLAFTDTQYF	14	-	TRBV7-9	TRBJ2-3	-
TGTGCCAGCAGCCCTGGCTTAAACACCGGGGAGCTGTTTTTT	CASSPGLNTGELFF	14	many	TRBV5-1	TRBJ2-2	-
TGTGCCAGCAGTTTCCGGAGGACAGGGGGCTCCTACAATGAGCAGTTCTTC	CASSFRRTGGSYNEQFF	17	few	TRBV28	TRBJ2-1	TRBD1
TGTGCCAGCACCTGGCGGGGCCCCACCGGGGAGCTGTTTTTT	CASTWRGPTGELFF	14	-	TRBV7-9	TRBJ2-2	-
TGTGCCAGTAGAGGTTCAGGGGGATCCCAAGAGACCCAGTACTTC	CASRGSGGSQETQYF	15	few	TRBV19	TRBJ2-5	TRBD1
TGCAGCGTCGGAGTAGCGGGGGCTCACAATGAGCAGTTCTTC	CSVGVAGAHNEQFF	14	-	TRBV29-1	TRBJ2-1	TRBD2
TGTGCCAGCAGAAGCGGGACATCTGGGGCCAACGTCCTGACTTTC	CASRSGTSGANVLTF	15	few	TRBV6-1	TRBJ2-6	-
TGTGCCAGCAGTCCCGGAGGGGTCGAGCAGTACTTC	CASSPGGVEQYF	12	many	TRBV28	TRBJ2-7	-
TGTGCCAGCAAGCCCGCAGGAAAGACCTACGAGCAGTACTTC	CASKPAGKTYEQYF	14	-	TRBV6-1	TRBJ2-7	-
TGCAGTGCTAGTAGGACACCGGACTATAATTCACCCCTCCACTTT	CSASRTPDYNSPLHF	15	few	TRBV20-1	TRBJ1-6	-
TGTGCCTGGACGGGGGGTACCGGGGAGCTGTTTTTT	CAWTGGTGELFF	12	-	TRBV30	TRBJ2-2	TRBD2
TGTGCCAGCAGCCCACCGGGACAGTTCAATGAAAAACTGTTTTTT	CASSPPGQFNEKLFF	15	many	TRBV6-1	TRBJ1-4	TRBD1
TGTGCCAGCAGCGTAAAGGGGGCTAGCACCGGGGAGCTGTTTTTT	CASSVKGASTGELFF	15	few	TRBV9	TRBJ2-2	TRBD1
TGTGCCTGGAGTGTAGCAGCTGAAGCTTTCTTT	CAWSVAAEAFF	11	-	TRBV30	TRBJ1-1	-
TGTGCCAGCAGTCAAATAGGGTTCGGTGTGGAAAAACTGTTTTTT	CASSQIGFGVEKLFF	15	many	TRBV27	TRBJ1-4	-
TGTGCCAGCAGTTCCGGGTTAGGGGGCTGCACCTTC	CASSSGLGGCTF	12	-	TRBV12-3/TRBV12-4	TRBJ1-2	TRBD1
TGCAGTGCTAGAGGGGCCCCGACAGGGGGTTTTGGCGAGCAGTACTTC	CSARGAPTGGFGEQYF	16	-	TRBV20-1	TRBJ2-7	TRBD1
TGCAGTGCTAGAGATCTGGACGGAGTTCGCTACGAGCAGTACTTC	CSARDLDGVRYEQYF	15	-	TRBV20-1	TRBJ2-7	-
TGTGCCAGCAAGGGACTAGCGGGAGGGCCTTCTGAGACCCAGTACTTC	CASKGLAGGPSETQYF	16	many	TRBV2	TRBJ2-5	TRBD2
TGTGCCAGCAGTTTAAATCCCACCGGGGAGCTGTTTTTT	CASSLNPTGELFF	13	few	TRBV12-3/TRBV12-4	TRBJ2-2	-
TGCGCCAGCAGCTTGAGGACGGGGGCGAGCACCGGGGAGCTGTTTTTT	CASSLRTGASTGELFF	16	many	TRBV5-1	TRBJ2-2	-
TGCAGTGGCCTCCGGGACAGGGGATCTGACTATGGCTACACCTTC	CSGLRDRGSDYGYTF	15	-	TRBV20-1	TRBJ1-2	TRBD1
TGCAGCGTCACCCGGGACACCAATCAGCCCCAGCATTTT	CSVTRDTNQPQHF	13	-	TRBV29-1	TRBJ1-5	-
TGTGCCAGCAGTTTAATCGCGGGGAGTAATGAAAAACTGTTTTTT	CASSLIAGSNEKLFF	15	many	TRBV28	TRBJ1-4	-
TGTGCCAGCAGCTTTTGGGGTCTAGGACGGGGGTACCAAGAGACCCAGTACTTC	CASSFWGLGRGYQETQYF	18	many	TRBV7-9	TRBJ2-5	-